This TCR beta chain was observed in a study of T cell repertoires in cytomegalovirus infection. In regard to this clonotype: Its antigen is not known.

One entry per CDR3 protein, called by TCRdb with MiXCR from the reads. The data show around 200,000 distinct CDR3 sequences, around two fifths seen once. CDR1 SGHAT and CDR2 FQNNGV come from the germline V gene. The CDR3 has 15 residues. V was pared by 1 base and J by 6 bases, with 13 bases between. V and J are TRBV11-2 and TRBJ1-5; no definite D call. Sequencing used CD8+ T cells from cultured PBMCs, obtained from culture after CMV antigen stimulation. This TCR was recovered from a human donor in good health (CMV status not recorded). Some clones in this sample may be carry-over from other donors' samples. This CDR3 reads CASSLGRGPSQPQHF. The CDR3 DNA is TGTGCCAGCAGCTTAGGTCGGGGTCCTAGTCAGCCCCAGCATTTT.